The 8 T cell receptor beta chains given below trace back to one sample, sequenced in a study of T cell responses to AZD1222 COVID-19 vaccine. Libraries were prepared by immunoSEQ multiplex PCR; TCRdb keeps only in-frame clonotypes and omits some of them. The data hold about 130,000 clones, with more than 80% observed a single time. The sequenced sample was peripheral blood, obtained 28 days after the second AZD1222 dose. These receptors all come from an adult who received the AZD1222 COVID-19 vaccine.

The chain links TRBV6-4 to TRBJ2-3, with D possibly TRBD1 on 5 matching bases. V was pared by 0 bases and J by 6 bases, with 10 bases between. The CDR3 extends over 14 amino acids. Germline CDR1 reads MRHNA; CDR2 reads SNTAGT. For the CDR3, the DNA is TGTGCCAGCAGTGACTCGAATAGGGGCGATACGCAGTATTTT. Residues: CASSDSNRGDTQYF.

The rearrangement uses TRBV3-1 (or the pseudogene TRBV3-2) and TRBJ2-1, with D unclear. Trimming stripped 1 base from V and 0 bases from J, with 10 bases between. The CDR3 totals 16 residues. The V gene's germline CDR1 is LGHDT and CDR2 YNNKEL (reference sequence). The CDR3 nucleotides read TGTGCCAGCAGCCAAGTTGAGCTGAGCTCCTACAATGAGCAGTTCTTC. Amino acids: CASSQVELSSYNEQFF.

This sequence joins TRBV3-1 (or the pseudogene TRBV3-2) and TRBJ1-4, with TRBD1 as a possible D gene (5 bases). V was shortened by 5 bases and J by 2 bases, with 15 bases between the two germline ends. The CDR3 covers 16 residues. CDR1 LGHDT and CDR2 YNNKEL come from the germline V gene (reference sequence). CDR3 sequence: CASSSHRGGTNEKLFF. CDR3 coding DNA: TGTGCCAGCAGCTCCCATCGGGGGGGGACTAATGAAAAACTGTTTTTT.

The chain has TRBV27 and TRBJ1-6, with no clear D. This CDR3 is built from 18 residues. The V end lost 6 bases, the J end lost 0 bases, and 18 bases lay between the germline ends. Germline CDR1 is MNHEY and CDR2 is SMNVEV (reference sequence). In DNA form, the CDR3 reads TGTGCCAGCAGCTTACTGAAGGCCGGCCACTCCTATAATTCACCCCTCCACTTT. Its translation is CASSLLKAGHSYNSPLHF.

The V call is TRBV7-2, the J call TRBJ2-5, with D perhaps TRBD1 (6 bases). The length of the CDR3 is 15 residues. Looked up from germline, CDR1 is SGHTA and CDR2 is FQGNSA. V was pared by 1 base and J by 2 bases, with 11 bases between. The CDR3 protein is CASSLDSRGQETQYF. The CDR3 DNA sequence: TGTGCCAGCAGCTTAGATTCCAGGGGTCAAGAGACCCAGTACTTC. Together with reference TRBV7-2 and TRBJ2-5, the CDR3 gives the full variable domain: GAGVSQSPSNKVTEKGKDVELRCDPISGHTALYWYRQSLGQGLEFLIYFQGNSAPDKSGLPSDRFSAERTGGSVSTLTIQRTQQEDSAVYLCASSLDSRGQETQYFGPGTRLLVL.

For the CDR3, the DNA is TGTGCCACCAGCAGAGGGTACTCTGGGGCCAACGTCCTGACTTTC. Translated: CATSRGYSGANVLTF. This chain uses TRBV15 with TRBJ2-6; no firm D call. The CDR3 is 15 residues long. The V end lost 1 base, the J end lost 0 bases, and 4 bases lay between the germline ends. Germline V gives CDR1 LNHNV, CDR2 YYDKDF (reference sequence).

The rearrangement uses TRBV4-1 and TRBJ1-2; D gene uncertain. The CDR3 has 15 residues. The germline V gene has CDR1 MGHRA and CDR2 YSYEKL. V gave up 7 bases and J gave up 4 bases, with 19 bases separating them. For the CDR3, the DNA is TGCGCCAGCAACTCTCCGGGCGCTTCCTTCTATGGCTACACCTTC. Its protein product is CASNSPGASFYGYTF.

The chain uses TRBV7-7 and TRBJ1-5; D is ambiguous. From germline, CDR1 is SSHAT and CDR2 FNYEAQ (reference sequence). The CDR3 is made up of 15 amino acids. Trimming stripped 2 bases from V and 3 bases from J, with 11 bases between. Here the CDR3 reads CASSLLIANNQPQHF. DNA for the CDR3: TGTGCCAGCAGCTTACTCATAGCGAACAATCAGCCCCAGCATTTT.